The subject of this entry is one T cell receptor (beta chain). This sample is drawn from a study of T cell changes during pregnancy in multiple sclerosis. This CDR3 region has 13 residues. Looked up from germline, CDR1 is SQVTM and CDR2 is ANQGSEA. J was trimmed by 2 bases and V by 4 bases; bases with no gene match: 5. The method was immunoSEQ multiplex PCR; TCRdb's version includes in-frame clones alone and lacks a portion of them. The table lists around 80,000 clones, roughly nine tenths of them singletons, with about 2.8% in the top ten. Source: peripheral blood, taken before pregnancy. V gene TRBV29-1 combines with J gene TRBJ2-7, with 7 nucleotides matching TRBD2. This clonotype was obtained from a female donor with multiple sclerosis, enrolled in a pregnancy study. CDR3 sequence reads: CSVGEGSAYEQYF. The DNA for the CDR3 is TGCAGCGTTGGGGAGGGATCGGCCTACGAGCAGTACTTC.